Included here is one TCR beta chain sequence, with context. Antigen unknown. Here immunoSEQ multiplex PCR was the method, and the copy in TCRdb shows in-frame clones only, minus some. The sample has about 1.1 million clones, about 84% seen once. Germline V gives CDR1 SEHNR, CDR2 FQNEAQ (reference sequence). Trimming removed 8 bases at V and 3 bases at J, with 12 bases between. CDR3 length equals 13 residues. The data were obtained in a study of shared clonotypes between healthy human individuals. Findings and caveats of the study: Several donors held approximately 4.6% of naive CD4 clonotypes in common.

The sample taken for sequencing was memory CD4+ T cells from PBMCs. The subset denotes: CD45RA-negative fraction. The sequence was obtained from a man aged 18 to 29 in good health. Some clones in this sample may be carry-over from other donors' samples. The chain links TRBV7-9 to TRBJ2-3, with D perhaps matching TRBD2 (5 bases). CDR3 DNA sequence: TGTGCCAGCGTAATCCTAGCTACAGATACGCAGTATTTT. Translating gives CASVILATDTQYF.